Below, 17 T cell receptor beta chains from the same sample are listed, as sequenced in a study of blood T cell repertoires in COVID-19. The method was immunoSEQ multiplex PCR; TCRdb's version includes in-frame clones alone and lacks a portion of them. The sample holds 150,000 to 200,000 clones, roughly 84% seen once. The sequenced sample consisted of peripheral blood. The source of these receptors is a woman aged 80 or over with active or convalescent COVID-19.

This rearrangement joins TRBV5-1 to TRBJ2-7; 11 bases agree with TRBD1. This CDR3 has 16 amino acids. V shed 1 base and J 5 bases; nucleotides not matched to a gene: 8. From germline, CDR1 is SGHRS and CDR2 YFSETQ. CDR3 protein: CASSLYGQGANNEQYF. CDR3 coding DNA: TGCGCCAGCAGCTTGTATGGACAGGGGGCAAACAACGAGCAGTACTTC.

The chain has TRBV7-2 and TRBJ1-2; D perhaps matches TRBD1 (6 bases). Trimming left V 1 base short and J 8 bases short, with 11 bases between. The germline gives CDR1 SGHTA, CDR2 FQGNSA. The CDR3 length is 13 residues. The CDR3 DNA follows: TGTGCCAGCAGCTTAGACAGGGTACGGGGCTACACCTTC. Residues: CASSLDRVRGYTF.

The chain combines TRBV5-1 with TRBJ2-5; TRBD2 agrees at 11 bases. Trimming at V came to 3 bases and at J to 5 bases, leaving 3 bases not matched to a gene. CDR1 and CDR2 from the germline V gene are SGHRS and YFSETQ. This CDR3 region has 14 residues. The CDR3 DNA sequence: TGCGCCAGCAGCTCCCGGACTAGCGGGGAGACCCAGTACTTC. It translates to CASSSRTSGETQYF.

DNA for the CDR3: TGTGCCAGCAGGCTAGGACAGGGGAATTATGGCTACACCTTC. Amino acids: CASRLGQGNYGYTF. The chain recombines TRBV27 with TRBJ1-2, with 9 bases aligning to TRBD1. The CDR3 sequence is 14 residues long. The germline gives CDR1 MNHEY, CDR2 SMNVEV (reference sequence). The V and J ends lost 6 bases and 5 bases, in that order; junction bases with no gene match: 7.

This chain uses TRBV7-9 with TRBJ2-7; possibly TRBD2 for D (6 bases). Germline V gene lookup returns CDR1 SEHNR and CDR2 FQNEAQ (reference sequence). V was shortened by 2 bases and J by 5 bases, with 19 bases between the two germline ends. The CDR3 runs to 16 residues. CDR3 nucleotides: TGTGCCAGCAGCTTAAGTTGGGGTGAATGGGAGGACGAGCAGTACTTC. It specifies CASSLSWGEWEDEQYF.

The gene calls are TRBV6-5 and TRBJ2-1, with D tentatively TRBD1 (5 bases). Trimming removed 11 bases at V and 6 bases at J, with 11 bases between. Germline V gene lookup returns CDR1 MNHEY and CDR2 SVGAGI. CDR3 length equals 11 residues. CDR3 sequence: CAARASNEQFF. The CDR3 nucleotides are TGTGCCGCCAGGGCCTCCAATGAGCAGTTCTTC.

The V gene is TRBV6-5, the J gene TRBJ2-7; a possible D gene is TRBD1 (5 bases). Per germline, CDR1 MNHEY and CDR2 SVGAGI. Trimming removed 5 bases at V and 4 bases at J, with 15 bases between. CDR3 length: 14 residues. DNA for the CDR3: TGTGCCAGCAGTACGGGTCAGGGCAATTACGAGCAGTACTTC. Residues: CASSTGQGNYEQYF.

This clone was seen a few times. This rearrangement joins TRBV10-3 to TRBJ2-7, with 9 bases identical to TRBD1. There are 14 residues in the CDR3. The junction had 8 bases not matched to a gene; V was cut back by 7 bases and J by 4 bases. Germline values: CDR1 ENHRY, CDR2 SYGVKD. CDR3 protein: CAITSDRGPYEQYF. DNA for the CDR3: TGTGCCATCACCTCGGACAGGGGACCGTACGAGCAGTACTTC.

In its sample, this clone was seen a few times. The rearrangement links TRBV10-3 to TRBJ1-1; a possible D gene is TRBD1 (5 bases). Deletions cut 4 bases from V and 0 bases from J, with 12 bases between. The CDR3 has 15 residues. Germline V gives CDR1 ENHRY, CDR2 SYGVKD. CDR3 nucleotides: TGTGCCATCAGTGCCCGGGGACTCCTGAACACTGAAGCTTTCTTT. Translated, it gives CAISARGLLNTEAFF.

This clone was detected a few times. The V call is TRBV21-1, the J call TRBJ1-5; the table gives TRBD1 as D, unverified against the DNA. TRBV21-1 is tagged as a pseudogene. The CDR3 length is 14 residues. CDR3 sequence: CASSHPRWNQPQHF. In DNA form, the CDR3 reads TGTGCCAGCAGCCACCCCAGGTGGAATCAGCCCCAGCATTTT.

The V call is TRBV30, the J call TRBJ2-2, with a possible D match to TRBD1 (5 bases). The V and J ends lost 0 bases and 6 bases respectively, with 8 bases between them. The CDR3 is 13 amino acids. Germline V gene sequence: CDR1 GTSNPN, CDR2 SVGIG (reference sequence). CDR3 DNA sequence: TGTGCCTGGAGTGTACAAGGGGCCGGGGAGCTGTTTTTT. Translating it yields CAWSVQGAGELFF. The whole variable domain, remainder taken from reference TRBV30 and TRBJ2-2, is SQTIHQWPATLVQPVGSPLSLECTVEGTSNPNLYWYRQAAGRGLQLLFYSVGIGQISSEVPQNLSASRPQDRQFILSSKKLLLSDSGFYLCAWSVQGAGELFFGEGSRLTVL.

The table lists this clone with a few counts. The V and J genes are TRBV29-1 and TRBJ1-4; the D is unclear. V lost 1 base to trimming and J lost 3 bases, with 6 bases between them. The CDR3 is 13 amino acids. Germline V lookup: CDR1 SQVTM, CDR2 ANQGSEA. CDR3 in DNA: TGCAGCGTTGAAGGAGGCCCTAATGAAAAACTGTTTTTT. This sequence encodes CSVEGGPNEKLFF.

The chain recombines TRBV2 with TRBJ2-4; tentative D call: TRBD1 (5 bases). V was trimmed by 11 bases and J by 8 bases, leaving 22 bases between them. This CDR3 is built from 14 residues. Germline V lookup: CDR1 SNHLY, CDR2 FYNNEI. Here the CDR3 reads CAAVESRAVDIQYF. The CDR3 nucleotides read TGTGCCGCAGTTGAATCCAGGGCCGTGGACATTCAGTACTTC.

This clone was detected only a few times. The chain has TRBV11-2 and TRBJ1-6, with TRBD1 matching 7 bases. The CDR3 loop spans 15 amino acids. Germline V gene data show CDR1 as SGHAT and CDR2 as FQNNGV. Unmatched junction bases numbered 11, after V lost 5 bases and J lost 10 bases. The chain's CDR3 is CASSTPTGLRSPLHF. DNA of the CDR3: TGTGCCAGCAGCACCCCGACAGGGCTTAGGTCACCCCTCCACTTT.

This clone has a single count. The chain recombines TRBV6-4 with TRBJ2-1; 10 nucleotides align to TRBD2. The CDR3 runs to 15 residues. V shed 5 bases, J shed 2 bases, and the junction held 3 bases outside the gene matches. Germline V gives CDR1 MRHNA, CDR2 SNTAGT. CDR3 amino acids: CASSLSGGPYNEQFF. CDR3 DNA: TGTGCCAGCAGTCTTAGCGGGGGGCCCTACAATGAGCAGTTCTTC.

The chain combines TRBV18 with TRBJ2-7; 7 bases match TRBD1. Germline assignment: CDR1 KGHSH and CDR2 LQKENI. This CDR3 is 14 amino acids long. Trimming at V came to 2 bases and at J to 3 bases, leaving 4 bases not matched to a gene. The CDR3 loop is CASSPGTALYEQYF. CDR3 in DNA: TGTGCCAGCTCACCAGGGACAGCACTCTACGAGCAGTACTTC.

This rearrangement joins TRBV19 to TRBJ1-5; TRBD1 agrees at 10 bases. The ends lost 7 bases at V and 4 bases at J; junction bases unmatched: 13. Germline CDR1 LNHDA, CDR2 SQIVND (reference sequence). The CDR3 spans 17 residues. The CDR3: CASTIEPGQGFNQPQHF. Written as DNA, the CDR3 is TGTGCCAGTACCATAGAGCCGGGACAGGGGTTTAATCAGCCCCAGCATTTT. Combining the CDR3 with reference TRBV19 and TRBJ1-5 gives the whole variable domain DGGITQSPKYLFRKEGQNVTLSCEQNLNHDAMYWYRQDPGQGLRLIYYSQIVNDFQKGDIAEGYSVSREKKESFPLTVTSAQKNPTAFYLCASTIEPGQGFNQPQHFGDGTRLSIL.